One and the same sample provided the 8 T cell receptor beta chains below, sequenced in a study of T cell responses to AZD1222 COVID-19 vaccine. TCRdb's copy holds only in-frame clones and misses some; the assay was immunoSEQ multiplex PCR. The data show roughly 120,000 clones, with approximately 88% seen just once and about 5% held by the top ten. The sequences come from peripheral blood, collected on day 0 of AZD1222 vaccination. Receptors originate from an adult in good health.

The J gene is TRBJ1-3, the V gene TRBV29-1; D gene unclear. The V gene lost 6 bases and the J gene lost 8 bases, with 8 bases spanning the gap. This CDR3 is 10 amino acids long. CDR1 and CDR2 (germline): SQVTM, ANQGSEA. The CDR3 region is CSVGSDTIYF. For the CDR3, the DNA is TGCAGCGTGGGCTCGGACACCATATATTTT.

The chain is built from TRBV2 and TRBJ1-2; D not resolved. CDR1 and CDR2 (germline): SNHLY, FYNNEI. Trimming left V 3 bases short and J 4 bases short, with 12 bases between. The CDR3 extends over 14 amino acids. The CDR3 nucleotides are TGTGCCAGCAGTGACCTGGGAAATAGCTATGGCTACACCTTC. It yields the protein CASSDLGNSYGYTF.

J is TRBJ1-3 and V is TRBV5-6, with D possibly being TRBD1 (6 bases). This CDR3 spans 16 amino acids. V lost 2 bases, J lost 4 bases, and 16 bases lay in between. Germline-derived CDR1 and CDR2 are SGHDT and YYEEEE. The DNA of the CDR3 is TGTGCCAGCAGCTTCACGGGGGCGTTAGGAGGAAACACCATATATTTT. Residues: CASSFTGALGGNTIYF. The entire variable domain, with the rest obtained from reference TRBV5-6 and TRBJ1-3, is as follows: DAGVTQSPTHLIKTRGQQVTLRCSPKSGHDTVSWYQQALGQGPQFIFQYYEEEERQRGNFPDRFSGHQFPNYSSELNVNALLLGDSALYLCASSFTGALGGNTIYFGEGSWLTVV.

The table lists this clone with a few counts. CDR3 residues: CASSPRDRYEQYF. CDR3 DNA: TGTGCCAGCAGCCCTAGAGACAGGTACGAGCAGTACTTC. V and J are TRBV27 and TRBJ2-7; TRBD1 is a possible D gene (6 bases). The V end lost 6 bases, the J end lost 4 bases, and 13 bases lay between the germline ends. Germline lookup yields CDR1 MNHEY and CDR2 SMNVEV (reference sequence). CDR3 length: 13 residues.

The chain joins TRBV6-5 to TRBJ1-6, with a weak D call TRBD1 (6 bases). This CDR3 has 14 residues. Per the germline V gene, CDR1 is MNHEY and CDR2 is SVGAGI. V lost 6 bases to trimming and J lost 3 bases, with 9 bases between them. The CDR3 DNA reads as TGTGCCAGCAGCCCGGACAGCTATAATTCACCCCTCCACTTT. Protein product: CASSPDSYNSPLHF.

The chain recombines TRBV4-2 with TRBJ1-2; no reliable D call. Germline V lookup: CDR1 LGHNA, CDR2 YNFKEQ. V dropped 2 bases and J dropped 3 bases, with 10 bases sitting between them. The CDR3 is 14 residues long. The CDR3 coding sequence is TGTGCCAGCAGCCAAATGCGGAAGGACTATGGCTACACCTTC. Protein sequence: CASSQMRKDYGYTF.

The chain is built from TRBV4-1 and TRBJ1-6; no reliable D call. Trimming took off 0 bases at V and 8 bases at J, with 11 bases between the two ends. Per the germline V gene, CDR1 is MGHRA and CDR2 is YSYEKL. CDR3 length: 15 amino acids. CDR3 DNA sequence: TGCGCCAGCAGCCAAGATTATTACCCAGATTCACCCCTCCACTTT. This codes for CASSQDYYPDSPLHF.

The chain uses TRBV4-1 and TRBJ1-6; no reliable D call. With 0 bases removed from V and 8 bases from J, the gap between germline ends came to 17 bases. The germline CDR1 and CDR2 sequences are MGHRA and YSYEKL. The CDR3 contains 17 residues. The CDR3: CASSQERPGPQYSPLHF. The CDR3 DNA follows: TGCGCCAGCAGCCAAGAGAGGCCCGGGCCACAATATTCACCCCTCCACTTT.